A single sample gave rise to the 14 T cell receptor beta chains below, sequenced in a study of cytomegalovirus exposure and HLA in healthy donors. In the PCR, 60 Vbeta and 13 Jbeta primers were used. Profiled with immunoSEQ multiplex PCR; TCRdb holds only in-frame clones, not every one. The sample holds approximately 110,000 clones. Sequenced sample: PBMCs. These receptors originate from a man aged 18 to 35 in good health and CMV-seronegative.

This sequence joins TRBV28 and TRBJ2-3; 7 bases are shared with TRBD1. Germline CDR1 is MDHEN and CDR2 is SYDVKM. The CDR3 runs to 20 residues. J gave up 1 base and V 8 bases, and 24 bases lay outside the gene matches. The CDR3 nucleotides read TGTGCCAGCTTGGGGGTGGACCGGGACAGATTAACATTCGGCACAGATACGCAGTATTTT. Protein: CASLGVDRDRLTFGTDTQYF.

The chain uses TRBV27 and TRBJ2-7; D may be TRBD2 (5 bases). The V gene's germline CDR1 is MNHEY and CDR2 SMNVEV (reference sequence). Trimming stripped 3 bases from V and 2 bases from J, with 8 bases between. This CDR3 is built from 13 residues. The CDR3 sequence is CASSLDGAYEQYF. The CDR3 DNA reads as TGTGCCAGCAGTTTGGACGGGGCCTACGAGCAGTACTTC.

The chain is built from TRBV28 and TRBJ1-4, with a tentative D call TRBD1 (6 bases). CDR3 length: 15 amino acids. Germline assignment: CDR1 MDHEN and CDR2 SYDVKM. V was trimmed by 7 bases and J by 6 bases, leaving 18 bases between them. The CDR3 reads CASTRTVQGDEKLFF. The CDR3 DNA reads as TGTGCCAGCACCCGGACAGTGCAAGGAGATGAAAAACTGTTTTTT.

The chain employs TRBV5-1 and TRBJ1-6; D possibly corresponds to TRBD1 (5 bases). Germline-derived CDR1 and CDR2 are SGHRS and YFSETQ. CDR3 length equals 15 residues. V lost 1 base and J 7 bases, leaving 12 bases between the germline ends. In DNA form, the CDR3 reads TGCGCCAGCAGCTTGTCAGGGCCCTCCAATTCACCCCTCCACTTT. Protein: CASSLSGPSNSPLHF.

The J gene is TRBJ2-1, the V gene TRBV7-6; no definite D call. CDR3 length equals 16 residues. From germline, CDR1 is SGHVS and CDR2 FNYEAQ. With 1 base removed from V and 0 bases from J, the gap between germline ends came to 10 bases. The CDR3 loop reads CASSLVSLSSYNEQFF. The CDR3 coding sequence is TGTGCCAGCAGCTTAGTCTCACTGAGCTCCTACAATGAGCAGTTCTTC. Full variable domain (rest looked up from reference TRBV7-6 and TRBJ2-1): GAGVSQSPRYKVTKRGQDVALRCDPISGHVSLYWYRQALGQGPEFLTYFNYEAQQDKSGLPNDRFSAERPEGSISTLTIQRTEQRDSAMYRCASSLVSLSSYNEQFFGPGTRLTVL.

The chain combines TRBV2 with TRBJ2-5; 9 nucleotides agree with TRBD2. Germline V gene sequence: CDR1 SNHLY, CDR2 FYNNEI. The V segment lost 1 base and the J segment 0 bases; nucleotides outside the gene matches: 6. This CDR3 has 17 residues. CDR3 amino acids: CASSEGFLAGYQETQYF. DNA for the CDR3: TGTGCCAGCAGTGAAGGCTTCCTAGCGGGGTACCAAGAGACCCAGTACTTC.

V and J are TRBV15 and TRBJ1-2, with D possibly TRBD1 on 6 matching bases. The CDR3 sequence is 13 residues long. Germline values: CDR1 LNHNV, CDR2 YYDKDF (reference sequence). The V gene lost 4 bases and the J gene lost 7 bases, with 13 bases spanning the gap. The CDR3 DNA follows: TGTGCCACCAGCACAGGGGTGTTGGGTGGCTACACCTTC. It translates to CATSTGVLGGYTF.

The V gene is TRBV20-1, the J gene TRBJ2-7; TRBD1 might be the D (5 bases). The CDR3 length is 11 residues. V was cut by 4 bases and J by 5 bases, with 9 bases left in between. Per germline, CDR1 DFQATT and CDR2 SNEGSKA (reference sequence). The CDR3 coding sequence is TGCAGTGCTACCGACAGACACGAGCAGTACTTC. It encodes CSATDRHEQYF.

This chain connects TRBV6-6 to TRBJ1-1; the D gene is possibly TRBD1 (5 bases). V was cut by 0 bases and J by 4 bases, with 9 bases left in between. The CDR3 length is 14 residues. The germline CDR1 and CDR2 sequences are MNHNY and SVGAGI (reference sequence). The CDR3 bases are TGTGCCAGCAGTTACTCGGGGGGAGGCACTGAAGCTTTCTTT. This codes for CASSYSGGGTEAFF.

The chain carries TRBV9 and TRBJ2-1, with 10 bases that match TRBD2. The CDR3 length is 15 residues. Germline CDR1 reads SGDLS; CDR2 reads YYNGEE. Unmatched junction bases numbered 8, after V lost 4 bases and J lost 7 bases. Here the CDR3 reads CASSLTSGALNEQFF. The CDR3 bases are TGTGCCAGCAGCCTTACTAGCGGGGCACTTAATGAGCAGTTCTTC.

The chain couples TRBV10-2 to TRBJ2-7; perhaps TRBD2 as D (7 bases). The CDR3 spans 13 residues. The V gene's germline CDR1 is WSHSY and CDR2 SAAADI. V was shortened by 6 bases and J by 4 bases, with 13 bases between the two germline ends. The CDR3 loop reads CASSGGPGYEQYF. As DNA, the CDR3 is TGCGCCAGCAGCGGGGGGCCGGGGTACGAGCAGTACTTC.

The chain is built from TRBV7-6 and TRBJ1-2, with unresolved D. Germline V gene lookup returns CDR1 SGHVS and CDR2 FNYEAQ. The CDR3 totals 15 residues. V was clipped by 0 bases and J by 6 bases, with 14 bases between them. CDR3 in DNA: TGTGCCAGCAGCTTAGCGCCAGAGGGTATTGATGGCTACACCTTC. Translating gives CASSLAPEGIDGYTF.

The CDR3 DNA follows: TGTGCCAGCAGCCAAGATTGGGCAGCAACCTACGAGCAGTACTTC. Translated, it gives CASSQDWAATYEQYF. The rearrangement joins TRBV4-2 to TRBJ2-7; no definite D call. Per germline, CDR1 LGHNA and CDR2 YNFKEQ. The CDR3 has 15 residues. V lost 0 bases and J lost 2, with 11 bases in between.

The rearrangement uses TRBV9 and TRBJ2-1, with a weak D call TRBD2 (7 bases). V lost 5 bases and J lost 5, with 20 bases in between. CDR1 is SGDLS and CDR2 is YYNGEE in the germline V gene. The CDR3 is 16 residues long. The CDR3 bases are TGTGCCAGCAGTATAGGGGGGGGGCTTTCGAACAATGAGCAGTTCTTC. It specifies CASSIGGGLSNNEQFF.